Sequencing of this TCR beta chain was carried out in a study of cytomegalovirus exposure and HLA in healthy donors (dated by TCRdb to about 2017). General notes on the study: An earlier analysis of approximately 640 of the donors reported approximately 270 Gb of sequence data and roughly 100 million unique TCR beta sequences from about 179 million T cells. An early release covering approximately 600 HLA-typed donors comprised roughly 300 gigabases of sequencing data and tens of millions of unique TCR sequences. Of the roughly 400 genotyped donors, less than 90% were placed in the genetic ancestry cluster associated with self-reported Caucasian donors. The study aimed to test whether signatures of past pathogen exposure could be identified by cataloging public T cell receptors. The T cell repertoires of about 700 subjects were profiled by immunosequencing and related to cytomegalovirus serostatus. In addition to the first cohort of hundreds of subjects, a separate validation cohort of 120 different subjects was used. High-throughput TCR immunosequencing, statistical association of individual TCRs with disease status, and machine learning were combined to predict cytomegalovirus infection status. To study patterns of TCR occurrence, a later analysis re-analyzed previously published TCR beta repertoires from more than 550 donors and added high-resolution HLA genotyping. Rather than drawing on any new phenotypic data, the later analysis identified candidate immune exposures from TCR beta sequences and the way those sequences occurred across donors. An earlier analysis of approximately 500 of the donors applied high-throughput TCR beta sequencing to assess whether each TCR beta V gene segment acted as functional or pseudogenic. Alongside the repertoire data, information on donor age, sex, ethnicity and CMV serostatus was compiled. A later genetic analysis took genome-wide SNP genotypes for about three fifths of the 666 donors and used that subset as a discovery cohort. All discovery cohort repertoires had been generated on a single sequencing platform. Class I and class II HLA loci were covered by the typing at four-digit resolution. Typing coverage differed by locus: A, B, C, DRB1 and DQB1 were typed in roughly 620-630 donors, DQA1 in 522, DPA1 in approximately 600, and DPB1 in just under 480. Five DR-DQ haplotypes were handled as single units for association and clustering because linkage in the cohort was strong. Across around 400 genotyped donors of the cohort, an average of roughly 230,000 unique TCR beta nucleotide sequences per donor were sequenced, and around 19% of those sequences were non-productive. The paper as a whole reports these results and caveats: A later genetic analysis associated a missense DCLRE1C variant with V-gene and J-gene trimming of TCR beta chains, and an independent cohort replicated the association. Some IMGT-functional V segments, including TRBV6-2 and TRBV6-3, could not be distinguished by the 87-base-pair reads and were therefore excluded. At a false discovery rate of 0.05, a later analysis linked 15,000 to 20,000 TCR beta sequences to specific HLA alleles. Compared with the roughly 670-donor mean, donors in an Asian-associated ancestry cluster had fewer N-insertions in productive TCRs, according to a later genetic analysis. In both the original and validation cohorts, the classifier was reported to diagnose cytomegalovirus status with high specificity and sensitivity. Correlated functional status among segregating V segments might be attributable to linkage disequilibrium, but an unknown experimental factor could not be ruled out. Several of the top co-occurrence clusters appeared to be linked to parvovirus B19, influenza, CMV and Epstein-Barr virus, according to a later analysis. Because counts were too low, roughly 18 rarely observed V segments, including chromosome 9 orphons, were left out of the earlier analysis of approximately 500 of the donors. Broadly in line with IMGT annotations, most TCR beta V segments showed up in productive rearrangements about 90% or about 30% of the time in an earlier analysis of 587 of the donors. This cohort had only TCR beta chains sequenced, and the lack of alpha or paired-chain data limited which features could be detected. In vitro tests confirmed that three of the cytomegalovirus-associated TCR beta chains recognize cytomegalovirus antigens. Across donors, most TCR sequences were observed very rarely, whereas some public TCRs were present in many individuals. In a later analysis, TCR association rates were found to vary across HLA loci, with the most associated TCRs seen for DRB1 alleles and the fewest for HLA-C alleles. The presence/absence analyses assumed that sequencing depth was roughly uniform across donors, and that assumption may not be true. When HLA alleles, especially DR and DQ, strongly co-occurred, attributing TCR associations to individual alleles was difficult. A further reported finding was that TCR beta sequences accurately predicted the HLA-A and HLA-B alleles for most subjects in the first cohort. The sequencing pipeline was judged likely to have produced a cluster of highly shared sequence variants as a technical artifact. A later analysis found that most CMV-associated TCR beta chains appeared HLA-restricted, with HLA associations seemingly driven largely by CMV exposure. Because HLA typing was unavailable for some donors at each locus, only the typed subset was used in association tests. The authors suggested that the approach could potentially be generalized to other disease states and immunological phenotypes. In a later analysis, HLA-associated TCR beta chains showed more clonal expansion and lower generation probabilities than non-associated chains that were equally common. For the cohort, immune exposure information was limited to CMV serostatus. The study listed approximately 160 TCR beta chains as associated with cytomegalovirus.

In total, around 600 healthy bone marrow donors made up the cohort. At the time of sampling, all cohort members were nominally healthy, though unrecorded immune exposures were likely present. The donor was CMV seronegative and was included in the group of several hundred seronegative cohort members. Every donor gave a peripheral blood sample, and the peripheral blood mononuclear cells from that sample were used for TCR beta sequencing. The Qiagen DNeasy Blood Extraction Kit was used to extract genomic DNA from the blood cell samples. Germline trimming: 9 bases from V, 3 bases from J; junction bases outside gene matches: 4. CDR1 and CDR2 are read off the germline V gene (reference sequence) as LNHDA and SQIVND. From its cysteine to its phenylalanine, the CDR3 spans 13 amino acids. Kept here is only the CDR3 DNA, which spans 39 bases and is read in frame from base 1. Libraries were constructed by the immunoSEQ multiplex PCR assay. The multiplex PCR relied on a mix of 60 forward primers for TCR Vbeta segments and 13 reverse primers for TCR Jbeta segments. The CDR3 region of rearranged TCR beta genes was amplified from genomic DNA by a multiplex PCR assay. The amplified TCR beta libraries were sequenced on the Illumina HiSeq System as 87-base-pair reads. From the authors' description of their analysis: A later analysis counted some 74 million unique TCR beta chains across the approximately 700 repertoires, and around 12 million of these chains were shared by at least two donors. A nearest-neighbor algorithm error-corrected the raw reads and collapsed the reads into unique sequences, merging closely related sequences to remove PCR and sequencing errors. V, D and J gene segments were assigned by aligning CDR3 sequences to IMGT reference sequences. For a sequence to be retained, at least a six-nucleotide match to both a V gene segment and a J gene segment was required. A rearrangement was called productive if the CDR3 had no stop codons and remained in frame with V and J, and every other rearrangement was called non-productive. CDR3 was defined according to IMGT convention as the region running from the second conserved V-encoded cysteine to the conserved J-encoded phenylalanine. The earlier analysis of 450 to 750 of the donors excluded any sequence lacking an unambiguous match to a single V gene segment. An earlier analysis of fewer than 650 of the donors classified V segments as functional when productive rearrangements were above 56.7% and as segregating when the standard deviation between donors was above 5%. A statistical classification framework was built for diagnosing cytomegalovirus status from the catalog of TCR beta chain sequences. A later analysis assigned V and J genes by comparing TCR nucleotide sequences with IMGT/GENE-DB human TR gene sequences. A later analysis assigned CDR3 sequences and most-parsimonious VDJ recombination scenarios with the TCRdist pipeline. In a later analysis, every TCR beta chain was defined by the combination of its CDR3 amino acid sequence and its V-gene family, and reads without a unique V-gene family were dropped. As a way to deal with suspected cross-contamination and a sequencing artifact, a later analysis dropped 500 to 700 nucleotide sequences that were highly shared and had low generation probability. In a later analysis, a clonal expansion index was calculated for each public chain from normalized within-repertoire ranks of inferred template counts. Generation probabilities in a later analysis came from a VDJ recombination model fitted to out-of-frame rearrangements, and those results were checked against IGoR. Hypergeometric tests were used in a later analysis to score TCR-TCR, TCR-HLA and TCR-CMV co-occurrence, with a repertoire-size bias correction applied to the TCR pairs. False discovery rates were estimated in a later analysis by permuting HLA or CMV assignments 20 times. In a later analysis, co-occurring TCRs were grouped with DBSCAN, and TCRdist sequence similarity was added when clustering was performed within HLA-allele-positive subsets. For co-occurrence clustering, repertoires with fewer than 30,000 or more than 120,000 public chains were excluded, along with about five repertoires with anomalous nucleotide sharing. This is the immuneACCESS table as TCRdb keeps it, with only in-frame sequences that have V and J called. A part of the clones is gone; compared with another copy, unresolved V genes explain less than half, and the rest is unexplained. Clone size and the V and J calls come from that table; the DNA yielded D and trimming. The sample records approximately 190,000 clones, around 85% of which are singletons. 3.5% to 4% of the sample is held by the ten biggest clonotypes.

Of note for this clone: The clone's antigen remains unknown. No base quality information exists; no much larger clone differs at one position.

The source material was PBMCs. The V gene is TRBV19 and the J gene is TRBJ1-1, and TRBD1 matches 10 of the central bases. The sequence was collected from a middle-aged man in good health and CMV-seronegative. The CDR3 reads CASMDRGDTEAFF. The DNA sequence reads TGTGCCAGCATGGACAGGGGGGACACTGAAGCTTTCTTT.